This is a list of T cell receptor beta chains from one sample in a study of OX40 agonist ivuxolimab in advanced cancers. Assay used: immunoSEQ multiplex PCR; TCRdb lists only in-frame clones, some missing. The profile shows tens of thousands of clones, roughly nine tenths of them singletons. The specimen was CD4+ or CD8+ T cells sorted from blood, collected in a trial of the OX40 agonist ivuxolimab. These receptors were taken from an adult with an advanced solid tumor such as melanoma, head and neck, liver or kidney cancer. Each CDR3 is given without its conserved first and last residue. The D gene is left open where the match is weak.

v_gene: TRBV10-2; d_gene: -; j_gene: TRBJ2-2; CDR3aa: ASSERYRSNTGELF
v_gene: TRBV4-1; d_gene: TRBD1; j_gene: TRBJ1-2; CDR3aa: ASSQGSRGQYDGYT
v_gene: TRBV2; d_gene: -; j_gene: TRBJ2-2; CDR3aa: ASRQEPGQTGELF
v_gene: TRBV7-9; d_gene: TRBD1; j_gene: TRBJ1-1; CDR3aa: ASSIGQGHTEAF
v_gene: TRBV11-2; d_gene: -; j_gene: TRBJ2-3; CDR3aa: ASSLDRAGRRDTQY
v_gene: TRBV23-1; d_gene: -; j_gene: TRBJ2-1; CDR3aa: ASSQSVRGGEQF
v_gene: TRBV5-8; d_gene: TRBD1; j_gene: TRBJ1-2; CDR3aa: ASSLAGQAYYGYT
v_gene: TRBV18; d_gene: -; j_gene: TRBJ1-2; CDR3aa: ASSAMDVNYGYT
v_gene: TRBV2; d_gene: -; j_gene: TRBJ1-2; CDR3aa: ASIRVSYGYT
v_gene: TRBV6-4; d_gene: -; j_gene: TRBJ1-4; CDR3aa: ASSDRGVHEKLF
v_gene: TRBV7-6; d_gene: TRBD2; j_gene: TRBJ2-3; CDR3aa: ASSKNGGTSTDTQY
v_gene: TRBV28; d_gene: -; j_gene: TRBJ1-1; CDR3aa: ASSSGDGFFEAF
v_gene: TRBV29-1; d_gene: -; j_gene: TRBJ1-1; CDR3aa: SSRGLGTEAF
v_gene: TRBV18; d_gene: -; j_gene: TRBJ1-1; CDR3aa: ASSPGLGVNTEAF
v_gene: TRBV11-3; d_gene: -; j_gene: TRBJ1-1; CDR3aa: ASSSPSEGSTEAF
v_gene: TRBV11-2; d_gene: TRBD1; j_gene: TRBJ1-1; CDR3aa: ASSSTGGSTEAF
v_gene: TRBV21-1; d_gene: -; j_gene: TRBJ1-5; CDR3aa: ASSTRGENQPQH
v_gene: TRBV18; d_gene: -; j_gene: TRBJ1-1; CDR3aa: ASSPRHREAF
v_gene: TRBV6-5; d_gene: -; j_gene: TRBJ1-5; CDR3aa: ASSLASSNQPQH
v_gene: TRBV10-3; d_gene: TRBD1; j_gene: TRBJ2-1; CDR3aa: AISDPGDRYEQF
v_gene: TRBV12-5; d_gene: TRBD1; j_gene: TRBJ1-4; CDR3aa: ASGPPGTGVEKLF
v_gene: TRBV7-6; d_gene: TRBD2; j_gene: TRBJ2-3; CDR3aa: ASSLTAAGGQGDTQY
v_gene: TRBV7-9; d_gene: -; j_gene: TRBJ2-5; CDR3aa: ASSSRGGIIETQY
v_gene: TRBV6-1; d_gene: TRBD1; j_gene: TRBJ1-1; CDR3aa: ASSAGQGRSEAF
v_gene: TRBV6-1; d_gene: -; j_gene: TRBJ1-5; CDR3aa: ASSEGNFNQPQH
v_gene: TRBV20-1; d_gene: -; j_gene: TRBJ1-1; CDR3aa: SAWGRSEAF
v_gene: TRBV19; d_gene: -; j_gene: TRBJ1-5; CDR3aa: ASSLSSGSYQPQH
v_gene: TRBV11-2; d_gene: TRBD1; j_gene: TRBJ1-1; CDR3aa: ASSPRQGLRAF
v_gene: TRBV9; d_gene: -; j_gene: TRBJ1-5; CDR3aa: ASSVASGQPQH
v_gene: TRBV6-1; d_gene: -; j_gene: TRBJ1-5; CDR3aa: ASSAGTGSNQPQH
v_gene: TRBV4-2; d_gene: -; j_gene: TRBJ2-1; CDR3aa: ASSGTTGTYEQF
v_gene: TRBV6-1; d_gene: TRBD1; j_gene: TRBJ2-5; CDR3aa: ASSEQGGGETQY
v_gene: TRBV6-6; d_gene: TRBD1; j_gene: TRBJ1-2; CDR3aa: ASSRSRDRANYGYT
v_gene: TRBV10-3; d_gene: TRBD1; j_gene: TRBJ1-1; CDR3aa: AISESGTGGNTEAF
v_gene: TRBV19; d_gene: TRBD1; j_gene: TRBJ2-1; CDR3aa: ASTRIGAGGYNEQF
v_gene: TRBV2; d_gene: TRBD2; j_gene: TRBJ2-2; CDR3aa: ASRVDRLAGSNTGELF
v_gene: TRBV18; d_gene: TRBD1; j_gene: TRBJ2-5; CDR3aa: ASSPRTGMVETQY
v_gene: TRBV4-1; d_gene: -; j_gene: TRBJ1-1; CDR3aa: ASSVRENTEAF
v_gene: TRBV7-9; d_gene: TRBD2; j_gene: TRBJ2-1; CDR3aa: ASSLGGSTYNEQF
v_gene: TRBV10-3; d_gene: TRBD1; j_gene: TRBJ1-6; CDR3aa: AISGDRSRSSYNSPLH
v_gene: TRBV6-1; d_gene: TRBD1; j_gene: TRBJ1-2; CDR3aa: ASSDERGRGGYT
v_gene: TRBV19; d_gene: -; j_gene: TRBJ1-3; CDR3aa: ASRVGTSGNTIY
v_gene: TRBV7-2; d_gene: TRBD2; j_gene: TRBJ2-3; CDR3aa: ASSLALAGGLDTQY
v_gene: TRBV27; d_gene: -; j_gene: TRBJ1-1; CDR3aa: ASSRAVFMNTEAF
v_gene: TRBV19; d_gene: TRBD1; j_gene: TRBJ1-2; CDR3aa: ATKRGQGYANYGYT
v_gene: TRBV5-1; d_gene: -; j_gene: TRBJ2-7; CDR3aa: ASSPRADSYEQY
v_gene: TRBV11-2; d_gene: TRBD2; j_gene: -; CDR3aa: ASSLYVFRTSGLYEQY
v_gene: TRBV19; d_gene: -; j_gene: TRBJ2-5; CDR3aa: ASSMQGGEQY
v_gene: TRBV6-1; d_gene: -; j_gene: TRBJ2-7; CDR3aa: ASSEARRRAAYEQY
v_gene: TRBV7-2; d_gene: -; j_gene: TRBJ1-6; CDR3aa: ASSPAGISLNSPLH
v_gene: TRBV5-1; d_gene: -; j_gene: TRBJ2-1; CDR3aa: ASSLAPGAYNEQF
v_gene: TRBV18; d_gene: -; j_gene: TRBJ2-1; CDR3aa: ASSPSQTYNEQF